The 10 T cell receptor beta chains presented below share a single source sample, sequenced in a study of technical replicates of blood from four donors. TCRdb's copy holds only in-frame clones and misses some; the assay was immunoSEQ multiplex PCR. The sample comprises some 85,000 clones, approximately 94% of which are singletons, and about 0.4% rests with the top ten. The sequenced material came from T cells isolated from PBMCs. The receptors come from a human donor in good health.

The CDR3 nucleotides read TGTGCCAGCAGCGTCAGGGTAACTGGGGCCAACGTCCTGACTTTC. Amino acid sequence: CASSVRVTGANVLTF. The chain joins TRBV11-2 to TRBJ2-6; D possibly corresponds to TRBD1 (5 bases). This CDR3 contains 15 residues. The ends were cut back, 5 bases at V and 2 bases at J, with 10 bases in the middle. Germline lookup yields CDR1 SGHAT and CDR2 FQNNGV.

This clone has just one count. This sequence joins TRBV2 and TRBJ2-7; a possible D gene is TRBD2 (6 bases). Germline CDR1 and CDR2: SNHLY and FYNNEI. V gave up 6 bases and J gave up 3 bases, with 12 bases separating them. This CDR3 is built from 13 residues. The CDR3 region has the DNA TGTGCCAGCAGCACTAGCAGATACTACGAGCAGTACTTC. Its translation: CASSTSRYYEQYF.

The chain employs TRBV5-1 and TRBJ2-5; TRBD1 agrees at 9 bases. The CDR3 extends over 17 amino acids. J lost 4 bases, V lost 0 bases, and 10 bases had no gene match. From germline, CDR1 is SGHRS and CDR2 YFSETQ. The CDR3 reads CASSLALTTGGIETQYF. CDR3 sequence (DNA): TGCGCCAGCAGCTTGGCCCTAACCACAGGGGGCATAGAGACCCAGTACTTC.

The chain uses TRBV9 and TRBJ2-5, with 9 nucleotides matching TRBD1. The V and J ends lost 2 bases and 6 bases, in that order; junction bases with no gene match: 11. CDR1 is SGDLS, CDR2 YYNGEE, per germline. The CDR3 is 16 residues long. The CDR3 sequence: CASSVDPGTGIQTQYF. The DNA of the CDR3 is TGTGCCAGCAGCGTCGATCCCGGGACAGGGATACAGACCCAGTACTTC.

The CDR3 coding sequence is TGTGCCAGCACGGGGGGAGGGAACACCGGGGAGCTGTTTTTT. It codes for CASTGGGNTGELFF. The rearrangement uses TRBV2 and TRBJ2-2; TRBD2 aligns across 7 bases. This CDR3 comprises 14 residues. J lost 1 base, V lost 7 bases, and 3 bases had no gene match. Germline CDR1 and CDR2: SNHLY and FYNNEI.

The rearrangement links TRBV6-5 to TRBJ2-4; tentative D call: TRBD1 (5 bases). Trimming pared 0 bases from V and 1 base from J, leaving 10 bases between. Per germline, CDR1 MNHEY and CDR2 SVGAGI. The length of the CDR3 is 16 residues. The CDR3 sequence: CASSYSRAGAKNIQYF. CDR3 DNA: TGTGCCAGCAGTTACTCGAGAGCAGGGGCCAAAAACATTCAGTACTTC.

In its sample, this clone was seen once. As DNA, the CDR3 is TGTGCCAGCAGCGTAGGACTAGCGGGCACATCTTGGGGTCATGAGCAGTTCTTC. Protein sequence: CASSVGLAGTSWGHEQFF. The chain carries TRBV9 and TRBJ2-1; 10 bases fit TRBD2. This CDR3 comprises 18 residues. V shed 0 bases and J 8 bases; nucleotides not matched to a gene: 14. Germline V CDR1 and CDR2: SGDLS, YYNGEE.

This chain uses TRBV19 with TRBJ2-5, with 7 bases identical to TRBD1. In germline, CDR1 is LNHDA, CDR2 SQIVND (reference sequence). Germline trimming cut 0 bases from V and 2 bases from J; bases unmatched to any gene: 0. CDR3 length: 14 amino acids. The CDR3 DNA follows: TGTGCCAGTAGTATAGAGACAGGGCAAGAGACCCAGTACTTC. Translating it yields CASSIETGQETQYF. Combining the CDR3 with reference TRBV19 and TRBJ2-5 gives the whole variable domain DGGITQSPKYLFRKEGQNVTLSCEQNLNHDAMYWYRQDPGQGLRLIYYSQIVNDFQKGDIAEGYSVSREKKESFPLTVTSAQKNPTAFYLCASSIETGQETQYFGPGTRLLVL.

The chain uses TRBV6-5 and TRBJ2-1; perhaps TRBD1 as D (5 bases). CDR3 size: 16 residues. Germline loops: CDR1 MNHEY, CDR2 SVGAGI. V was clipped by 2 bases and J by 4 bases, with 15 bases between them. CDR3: CASSYAQGFGYNEQFF. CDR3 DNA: TGTGCCAGCAGTTACGCCCAGGGATTCGGATACAATGAGCAGTTCTTC.

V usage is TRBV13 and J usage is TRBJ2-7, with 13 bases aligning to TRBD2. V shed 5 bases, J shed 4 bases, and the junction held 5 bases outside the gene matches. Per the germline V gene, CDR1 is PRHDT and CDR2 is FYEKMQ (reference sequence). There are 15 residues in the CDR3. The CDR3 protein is CASSPRTSGSYEQYF. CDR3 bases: TGTGCCAGCAGCCCAAGGACTAGCGGGAGTTACGAGCAGTACTTC.